Following are 26 T cell receptor beta chains from one sample sequenced in a study of blood T cells in healthy people across ages. The second PCR ran roughly 6 to 12 cycles with a sample-barcoded 5' primer and J-beta primers. TCRdb used MiXCR to reprocess the 5' RACE reads, holding one entry per CDR3 protein. The sample contains more than 700,000 distinct CDR3 sequences, roughly 53% of which appear only once. The specimen sequenced was blood. These receptors came from a man older than 75 in good health.

V usage is TRBV20-1 and J usage is TRBJ2-5; the D is unclear. The CDR3 length is 16 residues. The V end was cut by 4 bases, the J end by 4 bases, with 22 bases between. Germline values: CDR1 DFQATT, CDR2 SNEGSKA (reference sequence). CDR3: CSATGPLPPVAETQYF. The CDR3 DNA sequence: TGCAGTGCTACGGGTCCTCTCCCCCCGGTGGCAGAGACCCAGTACTTC.

There are a few counts of this clonotype. The chain joins TRBV7-2 to TRBJ2-7; perhaps TRBD1 as D (5 bases). V lost 1 base and J 0 bases, leaving 13 bases between the germline ends. Germline V gene lookup returns CDR1 SGHTA and CDR2 FQGNSA. This CDR3 has 16 amino acids. DNA of the CDR3: TGTGCCAGCAGCTTAGGCCAGGGAATAATCTCCTACGAGCAGTACTTC. It yields the protein CASSLGQGIISYEQYF.

The chain is built from TRBV18 and TRBJ1-2; the match to TRBD1 covers 7 bases. CDR1 KGHSH and CDR2 LQKENI come from the germline V gene. J gave up 7 bases and V 0 bases, and 5 bases lay outside the gene matches. The length of the CDR3 is 14 residues. For the CDR3, the DNA is TGTGCCAGCTCACCACCGAAGACAGGGAGTGGCTACACCTTC. Translating it yields CASSPPKTGSGYTF.

The J gene is TRBJ1-1, the V gene TRBV5-1, with a possible D match to TRBD1 (6 bases). Germline values: CDR1 SGHRS, CDR2 YFSETQ. The CDR3 has 15 residues. The germline V and J ends were trimmed by 4 bases and 4 bases, with 17 bases remaining between them. CDR3 coding DNA: TGCGCCAGCAGCACCATCCAGGGGCAAGGCACTGAAGCTTTCTTT. It is translated as CASSTIQGQGTEAFF.

The V call is TRBV6-5, the J call TRBJ2-7; 8 nucleotides line up with TRBD1. The DNA end is a closer match to TRBJ2-5, so the J assignment may be wrong. Germline assignment: CDR1 MNHEY and CDR2 SVGAGI. CDR3 length: 16 residues. CDR3 DNA sequence: TGTGCCAGCAGTTACTCGGGCAGGGGGCATTCGGAGACCCAGTACTTC. Translated, it gives CASSYSGRGHSETQYF.

In this sample, this clonotype turned up once. The rearrangement links TRBV7-3 to TRBJ1-5; D unresolved. Germline CDR1 and CDR2: SGHTA and FQGTGA. Trimming removed 5 bases at V and 6 bases at J, with 11 bases between. The CDR3 sequence is 13 residues long. The CDR3 DNA is TGTGCCAGCAGCGAAGGCCCCCTTCAGCCCCAGCATTTT. As protein: CASSEGPLQPQHF.

This clonotype was seen a handful of times. This chain connects TRBV20-1 to TRBJ2-1; 9 positions agree with TRBD2. The junction had 3 bases not matched to a gene; V was cut back by 6 bases and J by 6 bases. The CDR3 covers 12 residues. Germline CDR1 DFQATT, CDR2 SNEGSKA (reference sequence). CDR3 DNA: TGCAGTGCCGTAGCGGGAGTCAATGAGCAGTTCTTC. It encodes CSAVAGVNEQFF.

This clonotype occurred a few times. The chain links TRBV28 to TRBJ2-7, with 11 nucleotides matching TRBD2. Germline CDR1 MDHEN, CDR2 SYDVKM. The CDR3 length is 15 residues. J was trimmed by 7 bases and V by 4 bases; bases with no gene match: 9. The CDR3 region is CASSSGVAGGLEQYF. The CDR3 DNA sequence: TGTGCCAGCAGTTCCGGAGTAGCGGGAGGGTTAGAGCAGTACTTC.

This chain connects TRBV5-1 to TRBJ2-7, with 7 bases fitting TRBD2. The germline V gene has CDR1 SGHRS and CDR2 YFSETQ. V lost 5 bases and J lost 2; bases outside the gene matches: 10. This CDR3 spans 15 amino acids. The DNA of the CDR3 is TGCGCCAGCAGGGGCGGGGTAGCGGGCACCTACGAGCAGTACTTC. Protein sequence: CASRGGVAGTYEQYF. The whole variable domain, filled in from reference TRBV5-1 and TRBJ2-7, reads KAGVTQTPRYLIKTRGQQVTLSCSPISGHRSVSWYQQTPGQGLQFLFEYFSETQRNKGNFPGRFSGRQFSNSRSEMNVSTLELGDSALYLCASRGGVAGTYEQYFGPGTRLTVT.

V and J are TRBV5-1 and TRBJ2-3, with D uncertain. Deletions cut 2 bases from V and 2 bases from J, with 9 bases between. The CDR3 is made up of 14 amino acids. CDR1 and CDR2 from the germline V gene are SGHRS and YFSETQ. The CDR3 loop is CASSFGDNTDTQYF. The CDR3 DNA sequence: TGCGCCAGCAGCTTTGGTGACAACACAGATACGCAGTATTTT.

V usage is TRBV10-3 and J usage is TRBJ2-7, with 7 bases aligning to TRBD1. CDR1 and CDR2 (germline): ENHRY, SYGVKD. The CDR3 spans 11 residues. V lost 10 bases, J lost 4 bases, and 4 bases stayed unmatched. CDR3 DNA: TGTGCCACCTTACAGGGGTACGAGCAGTACTTC. This codes for CATLQGYEQYF.

The chain employs TRBV29-1 and TRBJ1-2; no definite D call. Trimming stripped 5 bases from V and 8 bases from J, with 12 bases between. Germline V lookup: CDR1 SQVTM, CDR2 ANQGSEA. This CDR3 spans 11 amino acids. CDR3 in DNA: TGCAGCGTTCGAATCGGGGAAGGCTACACCTTC. Translation: CSVRIGEGYTF.

This clonotype appeared a few times. This chain uses TRBV15 with TRBJ2-3; a possible D gene is TRBD1 (5 bases). The CDR3 consists of 16 residues. Deletions cut 0 bases from V and 8 bases from J, with 18 bases between. Germline V CDR1 and CDR2: LNHNV, YYDKDF (reference sequence). DNA of the CDR3: TGTGCCACCAGCAGAGAAAGAAGGGGCCCTATGGGTACGCAGTATTTT. It specifies CATSRERRGPMGTQYF.

CDR3 loop: CSASDRVYEQYF. CDR3 coding DNA: TGCAGCGCCTCGGACAGGGTCTACGAGCAGTACTTC. The chain employs TRBV29-1 and TRBJ2-7, with 8 bases that match TRBD1. Germline-derived CDR1 and CDR2 are SQVTM and ANQGSEA. CDR3 length equals 12 residues. Trimming cost V 7 bases and J 3 bases; bases outside gene matches: 5.

This clonotype showed up just a few times. The J gene is TRBJ1-1, the V gene TRBV12-3 or TRBV12-4; TRBD1 agrees at 8 bases. J was trimmed by 4 bases and V by 3 bases; bases with no gene match: 4. CDR3 length: 14 amino acids. In DNA form, the CDR3 reads TGTGCCAGCAGTTTCCAGGACAGGGCCACTGAAGCTTTCTTT. Amino acids: CASSFQDRATEAFF.

This chain joins TRBV7-2 and TRBJ2-7; the D gene is possibly TRBD1 (6 bases). The CDR3 has 15 residues. Germline-derived CDR1 and CDR2 are SGHTA and FQGNSA. The V end was cut by 1 base, the J end by 2 bases, with 12 bases between. The CDR3 nucleotides are TGTGCCAGCAGCTTAGGACTGGGGGCCCCCTACGAGCAGTACTTC. Protein product: CASSLGLGAPYEQYF.

This chain connects TRBV5-1 to TRBJ2-4; a weak D match, TRBD1 (6 bases). Per the germline V gene, CDR1 is SGHRS and CDR2 is YFSETQ. The CDR3 runs 19 residues. V lost 0 bases to trimming and J lost 0 bases, with 19 bases between them. CDR3: CASSLGPGQTRLAKNIQYF. CDR3 sequence (DNA): TGCGCCAGCAGCTTGGGGCCCGGACAGACACGATTAGCCAAAAACATTCAGTACTTC.

This chain uses TRBV27 with TRBJ2-7, with 7 bases lining up with TRBD1. The J segment lost 2 bases and the V segment lost 5 bases, leaving 12 bases of the junction unmatched. Germline CDR1 reads MNHEY; CDR2 reads SMNVEV (reference sequence). This CDR3 has 16 amino acids. Here the CDR3 reads CASSQQGRTGPYEQYF. In nucleotides, the CDR3 is TGTGCCAGCAGTCAACAGGGGCGAACCGGTCCCTACGAGCAGTACTTC.

The chain links TRBV28 to TRBJ2-5; TRBD1 matches 7 bases. Trimming cost V 6 bases and J 3 bases; bases outside gene matches: 16. The CDR3 runs to 17 residues. Germline V gene sequence: CDR1 MDHEN, CDR2 SYDVKM. CDR3 coding DNA: TGTGCCAGCAGCCTAAACCAGAACGCCGGGACAGAAGAGACCCAGTACTTC. Protein sequence: CASSLNQNAGTEETQYF.

The V and J genes are TRBV5-1 and TRBJ2-5; D may be TRBD1 (8 bases). This CDR3 has 15 residues. V was clipped by 4 bases and J by 5 bases, with 18 bases between them. Germline V gives CDR1 SGHRS, CDR2 YFSETQ. CDR3 loop: CASSPPGQGGETQYF. The CDR3 DNA sequence: TGCGCCAGCAGCCCTCCAGGACAGGGAGGGGAGACCCAGTACTTC.

The chain carries TRBV11-1 and TRBJ2-2; D call uncertain. There are 15 residues in the CDR3. CDR1 SGHAT and CDR2 FQDESV come from the germline V gene (reference sequence). Deletions cut 3 bases from V and 1 base from J, with 9 bases between. The CDR3 sequence is CASSFNDGNTGELFF. The CDR3 DNA is TGTGCCAGCAGCTTTAACGATGGGAACACCGGGGAGCTGTTTTTT.

V usage is TRBV6-6 and J usage is TRBJ2-1; 11 nucleotides match TRBD2. The CDR3 spans 16 residues. J gave up 5 bases and V 2 bases, and 5 bases lay outside the gene matches. The germline CDR1 and CDR2 sequences are MNHNY and SVGAGI (reference sequence). This CDR3 is CASSYTPGLADNEQFF. The CDR3 DNA follows: TGTGCCAGCAGTTACACACCGGGACTAGCGGACAATGAGCAGTTCTTC.

The rearrangement joins TRBV13 to TRBJ2-4; 14 bases line up with TRBD2. In germline, CDR1 is PRHDT, CDR2 FYEKMQ (reference sequence). V was clipped by 5 bases and J by 15 bases; unmatched bases: 12. The CDR3 runs to 15 residues. CDR3 loop: CASSPHVGLAGDAYF. The CDR3 DNA follows: TGTGCCAGCAGCCCGCACGTGGGACTAGCGGGAGATGCGTACTTC.

The genes are TRBV14 and TRBJ2-1; no definite D call. The CDR3 contains 15 residues. In germline, CDR1 is SGHDN, CDR2 FVKESK. V lost 1 base, J lost 0 bases, and 7 bases lay in between. CDR3: CASSQGVGSYNEQFF. The CDR3 region has the DNA TGTGCCAGCAGCCAAGGAGTGGGCTCCTACAATGAGCAGTTCTTC.

The rearrangement uses TRBV29-1 and TRBJ2-2; 7 bases are shared with TRBD2. CDR1 is SQVTM and CDR2 is ANQGSEA in the germline V gene. V shed 6 bases and J 7 bases; nucleotides not matched to a gene: 11. This CDR3 region has 14 residues. The CDR3 here is CSVALRASGGELFF. CDR3 nucleotide sequence: TGCAGCGTCGCCCTTCGGGCTAGCGGCGGGGAGCTGTTTTTT.

The sample holds many counts of this clonotype. The CDR3 protein is CASSPASRGNQPQHF. CDR3 DNA: TGCGCCAGCAGTCCGGCCAGCCGAGGCAATCAGCCCCAGCATTTT. The V call is TRBV10-2, the J call TRBJ1-5, with D unclear. Germline V gives CDR1 WSHSY, CDR2 SAAADI. Trimming pared 5 bases from V and 2 bases from J, leaving 13 bases between. The CDR3 consists of 15 residues.